The 10 T cell receptor beta chains below were found in one sample sequenced in a study of T cells in Graves' hyperthyroidism and ophthalmopathy. Researchers amplified the TCR beta CDR3 regions from RNA transcripts. A set of HTBI primers served as the primers for a first-round RT-PCR of the TCR CDR3. TCRdb reanalysed the multiplex PCR reads using MiXCR and keeps one entry per CDR3 protein. The repertoire consists of about 520,000 distinct CDR3 sequences, with roughly 25% occurring once and the leading ten covering about 11%. Sequencing was done on a sample of blood. The receptors were gathered from a young woman with Graves' ophthalmopathy.

Of note for this clonotype: Given the absence of the conserved phenylalanine or tryptophan at the CDR3 end, a read error is likely. Because the CDR3's place on the DNA is in doubt, the DNA is left out and the CDR3 is given as listed by TCRdb. CDR3 in amino acids: CASSWTVQANYGYSV. The chain couples TRBV27 to TRBJ1-2; no DNA check was done on the table's D call, TRBD1. The CDR3 spans 15 amino acids, including both terminal residues. Germline V gene lookup returns CDR1 MNHEY and CDR2 SMNVEV (reference sequence).

V gene TRBV29-1 combines with J gene TRBJ2-5; D not certain. The CDR3 runs 14 residues. V was pared by 2 bases and J by 6 bases, with 16 bases between. Germline lookup yields CDR1 SQVTM and CDR2 ANQGSEA. The CDR3 DNA is TGCAGCGTTGAATTATGGGCTAGTAGCCAGACCCAGTACTTC. Translating gives CSVELWASSQTQYF.

About this clonotype: One end of the junction fails to match germline, which may point to a read error. V and J are TRBV28 and TRBJ2-5, with TRBD1 matching over 8 bases. The CDR3 covers 15 residues. The germline gives CDR1 MDHEN, CDR2 SYDVKM. The CDR3 bases are TGTGCCAGCAGTTCGCCGGGACAGGAAAGTGAGACCAAGTACTTC. Translated: CASSSPGQESETKYF.

For this clonotype: This could be a read error, since a much larger clone is one nucleotide away. The V gene is TRBV7-9, the J gene TRBJ2-7; D possibly corresponds to TRBD2 (6 bases). The germline V gene has CDR1 SEHNR and CDR2 FQNEAQ (reference sequence). The V end lost 2 bases, the J end lost 2 bases, and 10 bases lay between the germline ends. CDR3 size: 14 residues. CDR3 residues: CASSLRGEAYEQYF. The DNA for the CDR3 is TGTGCCAGCAGCTTAAGAGGGGAGGCCTACGAGCAGTACTTC.

This clonotype has more than one count but fewer than ten. The J gene is TRBJ1-2, the V gene TRBV29-1; tentative D call: TRBD1 (6 bases). Between the trimmed V and J ends, which lost 4 bases and 4 bases, there was a span of 19 bases. The CDR3 length is 15 residues. CDR1 and CDR2 from the germline V gene are SQVTM and ANQGSEA. CDR3: CSVGPGGRGAYGYTF. CDR3 coding DNA: TGCAGCGTTGGCCCCGGAGGCAGGGGCGCCTATGGCTACACCTTC.

This clonotype was counted at least ten times. The V call is TRBV7-2, the J call TRBJ1-5; D unclear. The CDR3 runs to 14 residues. The germline CDR1 and CDR2 sequences are SGHTA and FQGNSA. Trimming shortened V by 5 bases and J by 7 bases, and 15 bases separated the two germline ends. The CDR3 bases are TGTGCCAGCAGCCCGGGCCTATTAGGACAGCCCCAGCATTTT. Protein: CASSPGLLGQPQHF.

A few counts support this clonotype. This may come from a read error, since a much larger clone is one base off. J is TRBJ1-2 and V is TRBV7-2; D gene unclear. With 1 base removed from V and 3 bases from J, the gap between germline ends came to 6 bases. In germline, CDR1 is SGHTA, CDR2 FQGNSA. The CDR3 has 13 residues. DNA for the CDR3: TGTGCCAGCAGCTTAGGTTGGGACTATGGCTACACCTTC. Translation gives CASSLGWDYGYTF.

This clonotype has just a few counts. The chain is built from TRBV12-3 or TRBV12-4 and TRBJ2-2; 7 nucleotides line up with TRBD2. The J segment lost 14 bases and the V segment lost 7 bases, leaving 16 bases of the junction unmatched. The CDR3 has 14 residues. DNA for the CDR3: TGTGCCAGCACCTTAGTGGGGGGGGGTTCGCGTCTGTTTTTT. It codes for CASTLVGGGSRLFF.

This clonotype occurred many times. The chain links TRBV19 to TRBJ2-5; D is possibly TRBD1 or TRBD2 (5 bases each). Germline CDR1 LNHDA, CDR2 SQIVND (reference sequence). Trimming took 6 bases from V and 5 from J, leaving 16 bases between them. The CDR3 totals 14 residues. As DNA, the CDR3 is TGTGCCAGTAGAAGCCACGACGGGGCGGAGACCCAGTACTTC. It is translated as CASRSHDGAETQYF.

This clonotype was counted between two and nine times. The chain links TRBV12-3 or TRBV12-4 to TRBJ2-2; 12 bases map to TRBD1. Trimming took 5 bases from V and 8 from J; bases not matched to a gene: 9. This CDR3 spans 16 amino acids. The CDR3: CASSIRDRGRNGELFF. Here the CDR3 DNA reads TGTGCCAGCAGTATCCGGGACAGGGGGCGAAATGGGGAGCTGTTTTTT.